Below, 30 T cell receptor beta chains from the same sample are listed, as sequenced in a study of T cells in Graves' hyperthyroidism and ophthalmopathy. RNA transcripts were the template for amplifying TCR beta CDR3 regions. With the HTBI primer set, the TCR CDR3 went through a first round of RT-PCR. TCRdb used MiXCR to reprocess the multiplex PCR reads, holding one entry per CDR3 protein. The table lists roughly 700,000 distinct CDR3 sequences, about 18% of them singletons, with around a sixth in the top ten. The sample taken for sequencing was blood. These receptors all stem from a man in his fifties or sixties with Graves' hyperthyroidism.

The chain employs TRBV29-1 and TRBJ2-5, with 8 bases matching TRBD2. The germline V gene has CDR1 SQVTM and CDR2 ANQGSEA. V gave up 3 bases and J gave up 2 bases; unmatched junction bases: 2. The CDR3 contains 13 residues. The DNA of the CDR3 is TGCAGCGTTGACGGGACTAGTCAAGAGACCCAGTACTTC. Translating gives CSVDGTSQETQYF.

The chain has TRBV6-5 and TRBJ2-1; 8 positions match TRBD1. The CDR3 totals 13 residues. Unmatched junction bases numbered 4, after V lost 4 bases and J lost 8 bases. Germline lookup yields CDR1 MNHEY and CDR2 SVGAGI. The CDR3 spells CASSSPGGYEQFF. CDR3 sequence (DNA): TGTGCCAGCAGTTCTCCAGGGGGCTATGAGCAGTTCTTC.

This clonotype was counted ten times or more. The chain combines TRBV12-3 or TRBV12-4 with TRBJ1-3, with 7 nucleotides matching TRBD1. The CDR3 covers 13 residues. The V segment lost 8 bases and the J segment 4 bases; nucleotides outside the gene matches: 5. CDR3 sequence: CASDGQAGNTIYF. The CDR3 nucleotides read TGTGCCAGCGATGGACAGGCGGGAAACACCATATATTTT.

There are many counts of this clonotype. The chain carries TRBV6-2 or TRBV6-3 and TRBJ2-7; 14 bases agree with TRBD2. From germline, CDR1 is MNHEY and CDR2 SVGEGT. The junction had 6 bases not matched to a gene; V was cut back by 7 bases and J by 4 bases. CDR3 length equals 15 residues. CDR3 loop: CASKTSGRAAYEQYF. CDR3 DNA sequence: TGTGCCAGCAAGACTAGCGGGAGGGCCGCTTACGAGCAGTACTTC.

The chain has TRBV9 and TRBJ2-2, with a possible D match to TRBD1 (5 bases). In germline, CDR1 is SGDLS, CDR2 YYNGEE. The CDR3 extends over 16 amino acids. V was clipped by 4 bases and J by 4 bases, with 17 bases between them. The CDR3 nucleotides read TGTGCCAGCAGCCCTCGACAGAGTTTAAGCACCGGGGAGCTGTTTTTT. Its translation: CASSPRQSLSTGELFF.

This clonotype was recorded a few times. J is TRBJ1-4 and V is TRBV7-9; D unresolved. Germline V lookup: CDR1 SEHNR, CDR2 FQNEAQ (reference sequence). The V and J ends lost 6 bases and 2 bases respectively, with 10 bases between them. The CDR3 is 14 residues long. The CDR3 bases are TGTGCCAGCAGAATGATAACTACTAATGAAAAACTGTTTTTT. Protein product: CASRMITTNEKLFF.

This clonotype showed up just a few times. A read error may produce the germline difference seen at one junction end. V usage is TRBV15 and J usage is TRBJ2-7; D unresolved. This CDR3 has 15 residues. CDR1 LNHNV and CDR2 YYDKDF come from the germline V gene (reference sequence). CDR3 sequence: CATSGEELVEGEQYF. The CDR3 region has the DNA TGTGCCACCAGCGGAGAGGAGCTGGTCGAAGGCGAGCAGTACTTC.

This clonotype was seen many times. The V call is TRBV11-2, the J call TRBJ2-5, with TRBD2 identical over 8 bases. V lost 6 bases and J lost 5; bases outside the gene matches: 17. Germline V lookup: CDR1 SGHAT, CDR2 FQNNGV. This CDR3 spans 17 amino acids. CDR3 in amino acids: CASSLIQRAGAYETQYF. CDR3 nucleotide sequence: TGTGCCAGCAGTTTAATCCAAAGAGCGGGAGCTTATGAGACCCAGTACTTC.

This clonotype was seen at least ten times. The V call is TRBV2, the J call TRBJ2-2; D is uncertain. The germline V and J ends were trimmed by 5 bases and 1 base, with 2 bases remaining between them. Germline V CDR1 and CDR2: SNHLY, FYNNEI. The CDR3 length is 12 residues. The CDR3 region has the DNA TGTGCCAGCAGTTGGAACACCGGGGAGCTGTTTTTT. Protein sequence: CASSWNTGELFF.

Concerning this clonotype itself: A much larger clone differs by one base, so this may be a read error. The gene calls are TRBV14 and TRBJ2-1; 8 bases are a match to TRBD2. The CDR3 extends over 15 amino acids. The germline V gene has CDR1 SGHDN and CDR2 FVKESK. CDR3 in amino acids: CASSQPGGSYNEQLF. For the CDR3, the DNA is TGTGCCAGCAGCCAGCCGGGAGGGTCCTACAATGAGCAGCTCTTC.

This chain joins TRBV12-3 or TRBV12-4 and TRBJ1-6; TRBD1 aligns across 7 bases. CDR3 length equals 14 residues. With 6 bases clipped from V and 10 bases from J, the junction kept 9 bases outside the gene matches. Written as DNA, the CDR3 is TGTGCCAGCAGGGGACAGTTAGATAGGTCACCCCTCCACTTT. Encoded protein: CASRGQLDRSPLHF.

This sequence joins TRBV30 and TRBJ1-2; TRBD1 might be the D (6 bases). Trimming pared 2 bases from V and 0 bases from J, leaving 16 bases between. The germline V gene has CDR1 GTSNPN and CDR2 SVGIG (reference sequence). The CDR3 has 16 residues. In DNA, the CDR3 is TGTGCCTGGAGTCTGACAGGAGCTCTTACTAACTATGGCTACACCTTC. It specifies CAWSLTGALTNYGYTF.

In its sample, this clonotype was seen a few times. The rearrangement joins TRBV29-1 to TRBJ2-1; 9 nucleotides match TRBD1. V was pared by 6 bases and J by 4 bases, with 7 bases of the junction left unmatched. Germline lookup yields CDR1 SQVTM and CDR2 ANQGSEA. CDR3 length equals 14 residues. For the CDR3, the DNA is TGCAGCGTCGTCGACAGGGGGACTTACAATGAGCAGTTCTTC. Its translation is CSVVDRGTYNEQFF.

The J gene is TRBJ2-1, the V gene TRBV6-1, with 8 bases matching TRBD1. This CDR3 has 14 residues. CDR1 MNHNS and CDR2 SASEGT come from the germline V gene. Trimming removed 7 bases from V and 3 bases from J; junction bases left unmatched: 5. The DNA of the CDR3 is TGTGCCAGCACGACGGGACAGGACTACAATGAGCAGTTCTTC. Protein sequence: CASTTGQDYNEQFF.

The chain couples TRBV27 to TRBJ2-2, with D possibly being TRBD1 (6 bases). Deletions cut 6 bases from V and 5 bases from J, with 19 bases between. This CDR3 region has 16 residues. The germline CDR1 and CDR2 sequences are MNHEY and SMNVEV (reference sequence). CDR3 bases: TGTGCCAGCAGCAGGGACATATGGGGCCCAACCGGGGAGCTGTTTTTT. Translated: CASSRDIWGPTGELFF.

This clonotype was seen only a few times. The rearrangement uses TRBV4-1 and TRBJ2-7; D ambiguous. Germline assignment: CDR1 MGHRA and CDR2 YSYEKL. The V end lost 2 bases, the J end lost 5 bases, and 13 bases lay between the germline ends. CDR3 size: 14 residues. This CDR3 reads CASSQYLVANEQYF. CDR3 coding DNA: TGCGCCAGCAGCCAATATCTCGTCGCGAACGAGCAGTACTTC.

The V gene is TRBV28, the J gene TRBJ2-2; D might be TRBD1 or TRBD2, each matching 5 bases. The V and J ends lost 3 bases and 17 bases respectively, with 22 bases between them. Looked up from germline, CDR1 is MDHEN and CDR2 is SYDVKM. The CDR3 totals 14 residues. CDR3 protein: CASSFHGAVGRAFF. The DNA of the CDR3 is TGTGCCAGCAGTTTTCATGGGGCGGTCGGGCGGGCTTTTTTT.

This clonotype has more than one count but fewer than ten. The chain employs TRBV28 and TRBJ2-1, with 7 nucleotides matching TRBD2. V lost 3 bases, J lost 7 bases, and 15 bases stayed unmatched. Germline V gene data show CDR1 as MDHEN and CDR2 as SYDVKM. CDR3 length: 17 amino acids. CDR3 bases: TGTGCCAGCAGTTTCAGGGATGGCGGGGGACTTGGGAATGAGCAGTTCTTC. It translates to CASSFRDGGGLGNEQFF.

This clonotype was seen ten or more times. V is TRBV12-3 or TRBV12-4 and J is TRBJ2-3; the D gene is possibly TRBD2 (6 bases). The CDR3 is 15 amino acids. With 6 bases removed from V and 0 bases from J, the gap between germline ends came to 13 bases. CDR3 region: CASSPAGSSTDTQYF. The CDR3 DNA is TGTGCCAGCAGCCCCGCGGGGAGTAGCACAGATACGCAGTATTTT.

Here the CDR3 reads CASSYSSGRARNEQFF. Written as DNA, the CDR3 is TGTGCCAGCAGTTACTCTAGTGGGAGGGCCAGAAATGAGCAGTTCTTC. V and J are TRBV6-5 and TRBJ2-1; 7 nucleotides line up with TRBD2. The CDR3 sequence is 16 residues long. Trimming cost V 0 bases and J 7 bases; bases outside gene matches: 9. Germline assignment: CDR1 MNHEY and CDR2 SVGAGI.

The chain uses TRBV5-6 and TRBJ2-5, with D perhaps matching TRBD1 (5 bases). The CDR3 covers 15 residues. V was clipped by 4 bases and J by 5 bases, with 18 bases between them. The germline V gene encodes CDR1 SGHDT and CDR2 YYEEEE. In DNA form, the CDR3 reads TGTGCCAGCAGCCCCTACTCAGGGATAGGGGAGACCCAGTACTTC. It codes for CASSPYSGIGETQYF.

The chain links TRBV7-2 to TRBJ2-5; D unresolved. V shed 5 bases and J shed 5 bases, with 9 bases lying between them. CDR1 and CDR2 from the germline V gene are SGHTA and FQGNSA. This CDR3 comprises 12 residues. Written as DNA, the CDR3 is TGTGCCAGCAGCCCATGGGGTGAGACCCAGTACTTC. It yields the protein CASSPWGETQYF. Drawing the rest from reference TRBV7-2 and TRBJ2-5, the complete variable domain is GAGVSQSPSNKVTEKGKDVELRCDPISGHTALYWYRQSLGQGLEFLIYFQGNSAPDKSGLPSDRFSAERTGGSVSTLTIQRTQQEDSAVYLCASSPWGETQYFGPGTRLLVL.

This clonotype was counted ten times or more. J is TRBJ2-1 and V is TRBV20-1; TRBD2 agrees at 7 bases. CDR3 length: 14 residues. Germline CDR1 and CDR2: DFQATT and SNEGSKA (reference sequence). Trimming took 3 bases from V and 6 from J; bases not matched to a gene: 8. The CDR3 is CSARPQREGNEQFF. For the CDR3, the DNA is TGCAGTGCTAGGCCCCAGCGGGAAGGCAATGAGCAGTTCTTC.

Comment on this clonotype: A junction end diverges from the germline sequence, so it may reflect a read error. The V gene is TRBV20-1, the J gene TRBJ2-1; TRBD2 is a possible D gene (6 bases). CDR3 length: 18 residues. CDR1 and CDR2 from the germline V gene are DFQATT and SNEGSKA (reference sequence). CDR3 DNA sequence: TGCAGTGCTAGAGACTACTGGCCCCCGGGACTCCTCTACAATGAGCAGGTCTTC. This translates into CSARDYWPPGLLYNEQVF.

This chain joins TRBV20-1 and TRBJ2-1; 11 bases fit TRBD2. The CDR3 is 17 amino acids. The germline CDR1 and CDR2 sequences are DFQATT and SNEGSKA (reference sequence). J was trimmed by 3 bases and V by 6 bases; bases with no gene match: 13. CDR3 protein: CSAPGSGRAMFYNEQFF. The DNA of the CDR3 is TGCAGTGCCCCGGGTAGCGGGAGGGCCATGTTCTACAATGAGCAGTTCTTC.

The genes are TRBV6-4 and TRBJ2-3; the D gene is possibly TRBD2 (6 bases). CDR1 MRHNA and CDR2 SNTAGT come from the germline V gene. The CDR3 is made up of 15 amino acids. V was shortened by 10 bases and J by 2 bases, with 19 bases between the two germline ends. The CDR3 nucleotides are TGTGCCACTAGACGGGGCGGGATCTCCACAGATACGCAGTATTTT. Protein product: CATRRGGISTDTQYF.

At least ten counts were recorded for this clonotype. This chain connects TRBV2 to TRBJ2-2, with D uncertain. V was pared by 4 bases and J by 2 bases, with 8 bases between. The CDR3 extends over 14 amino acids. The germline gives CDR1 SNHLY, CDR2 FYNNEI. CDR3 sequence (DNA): TGTGCCAGCAGTGGGCACACCAACACCGGGGAGCTGTTTTTT. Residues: CASSGHTNTGELFF.

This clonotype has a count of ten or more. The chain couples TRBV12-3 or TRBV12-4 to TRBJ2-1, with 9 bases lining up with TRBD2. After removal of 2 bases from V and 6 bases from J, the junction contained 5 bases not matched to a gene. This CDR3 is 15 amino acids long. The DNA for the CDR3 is TGTGCCAGCAGTTTATTAGCGGGAGTCCCCAATGAGCAGTTCTTC. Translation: CASSLLAGVPNEQFF.

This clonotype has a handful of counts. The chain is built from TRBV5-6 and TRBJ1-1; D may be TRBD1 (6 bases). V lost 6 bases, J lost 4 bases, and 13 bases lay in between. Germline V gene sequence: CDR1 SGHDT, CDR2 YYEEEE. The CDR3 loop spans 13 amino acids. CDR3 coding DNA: TGTGCCAGCACGGAACAGGGAAGCACTGAAGCTTTCTTT. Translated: CASTEQGSTEAFF.

CDR3 amino acids: CAWSVRGGETQYF. The CDR3 nucleotides are TGTGCCTGGAGTGTAAGGGGAGGGGAGACCCAGTACTTC. The V gene is TRBV30, the J gene TRBJ2-5, with 7 bases fitting TRBD2. The CDR3 runs 13 residues. Unmatched junction bases numbered 3, after V lost 0 bases and J lost 5 bases. Germline CDR1 reads GTSNPN; CDR2 reads SVGIG (reference sequence).